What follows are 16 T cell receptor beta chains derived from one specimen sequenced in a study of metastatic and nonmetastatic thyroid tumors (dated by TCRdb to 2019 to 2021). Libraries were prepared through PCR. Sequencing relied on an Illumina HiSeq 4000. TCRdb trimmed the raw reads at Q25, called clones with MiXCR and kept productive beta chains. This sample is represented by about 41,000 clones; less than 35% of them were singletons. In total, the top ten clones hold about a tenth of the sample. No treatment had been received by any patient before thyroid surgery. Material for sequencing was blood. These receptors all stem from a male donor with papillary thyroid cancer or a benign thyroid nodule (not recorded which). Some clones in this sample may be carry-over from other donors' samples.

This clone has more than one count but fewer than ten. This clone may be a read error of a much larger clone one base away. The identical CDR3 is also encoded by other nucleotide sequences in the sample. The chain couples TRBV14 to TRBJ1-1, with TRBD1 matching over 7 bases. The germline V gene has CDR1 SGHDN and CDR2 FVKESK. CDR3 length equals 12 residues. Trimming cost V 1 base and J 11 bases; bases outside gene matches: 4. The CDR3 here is CASSQGQGGAFF. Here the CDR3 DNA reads TGTGCCAGCAGCCAAGGACAGGGAGGTGCTTTCTTT.

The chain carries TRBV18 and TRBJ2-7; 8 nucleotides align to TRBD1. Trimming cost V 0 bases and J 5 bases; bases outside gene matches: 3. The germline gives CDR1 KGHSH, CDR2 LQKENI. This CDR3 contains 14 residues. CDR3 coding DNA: TGTGCCAGCTCACCACCCCCAGGGGGCAACGAGCAGTACTTC. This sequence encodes CASSPPPGGNEQYF.

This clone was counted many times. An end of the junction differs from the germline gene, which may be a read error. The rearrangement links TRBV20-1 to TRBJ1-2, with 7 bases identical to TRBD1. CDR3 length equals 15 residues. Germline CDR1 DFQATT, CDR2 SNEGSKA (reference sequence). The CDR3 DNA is TGCAGTACTAGGGCCCCAACAGGGGTGGATTATGGCTACACCTTC. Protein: CSTRAPTGVDYGYTF.

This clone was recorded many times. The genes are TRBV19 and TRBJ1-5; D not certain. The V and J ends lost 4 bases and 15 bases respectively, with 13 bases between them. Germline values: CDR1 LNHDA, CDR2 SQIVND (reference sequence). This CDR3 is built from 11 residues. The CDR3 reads CASSTRGDPHF. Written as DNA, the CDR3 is TGTGCCAGTAGTACCCGGGGAGACCCGCATTTT.

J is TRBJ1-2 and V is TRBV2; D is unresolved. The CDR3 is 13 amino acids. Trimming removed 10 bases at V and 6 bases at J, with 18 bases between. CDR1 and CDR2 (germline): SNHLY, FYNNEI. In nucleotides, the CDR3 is TGTGCCAACTTGGAACCCCTCTCCGATGGCTACACCTTC. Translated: CANLEPLSDGYTF.

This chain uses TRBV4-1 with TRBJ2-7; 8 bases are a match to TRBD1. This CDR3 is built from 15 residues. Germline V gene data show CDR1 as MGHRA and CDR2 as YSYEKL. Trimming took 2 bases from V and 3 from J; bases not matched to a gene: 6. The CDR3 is CASSQSPGTGYEQYF. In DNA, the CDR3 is TGCGCCAGCAGCCAAAGTCCCGGGACAGGCTACGAGCAGTACTTC.

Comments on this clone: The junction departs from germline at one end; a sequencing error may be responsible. The DNA for the CDR3 is TGCAGTGCTAGAAGACAGGGAGAGTACCAAGAGACCAAGTACTTC. Translating gives CSARRQGEYQETKYF. V usage is TRBV20-1 and J usage is TRBJ2-5; 7 bases are a match to TRBD1. The length of the CDR3 is 15 residues. CDR1 DFQATT and CDR2 SNEGSKA come from the germline V gene (reference sequence).

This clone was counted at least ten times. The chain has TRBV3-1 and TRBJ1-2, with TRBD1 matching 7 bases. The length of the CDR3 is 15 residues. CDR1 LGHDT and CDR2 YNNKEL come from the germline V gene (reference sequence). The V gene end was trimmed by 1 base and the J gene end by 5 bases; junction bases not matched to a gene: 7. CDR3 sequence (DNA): TGTGCCAGCAGCCAAGTTCCAGGGGGGGGGTATGGCTACACCTTC. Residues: CASSQVPGGGYGYTF.

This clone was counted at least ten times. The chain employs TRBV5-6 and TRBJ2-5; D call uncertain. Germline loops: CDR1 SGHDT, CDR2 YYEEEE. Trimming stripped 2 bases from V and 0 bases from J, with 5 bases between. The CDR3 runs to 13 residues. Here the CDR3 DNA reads TGTGCCAGCAGCTTCAGTTACCAAGAGACCCAGTACTTC. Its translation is CASSFSYQETQYF.

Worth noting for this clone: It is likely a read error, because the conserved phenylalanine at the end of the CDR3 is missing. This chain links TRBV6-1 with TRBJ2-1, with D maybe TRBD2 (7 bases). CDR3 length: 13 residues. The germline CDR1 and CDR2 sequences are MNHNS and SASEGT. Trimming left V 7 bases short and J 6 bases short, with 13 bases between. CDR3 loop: CASNRGGANEQFI. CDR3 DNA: TGTGCCAGCAACAGAGGGGGGGCCAATGAGCAGTTCATC.

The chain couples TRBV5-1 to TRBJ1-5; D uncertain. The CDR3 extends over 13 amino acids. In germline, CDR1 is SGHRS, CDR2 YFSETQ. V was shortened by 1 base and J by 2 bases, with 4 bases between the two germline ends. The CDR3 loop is CASSLTCNQPQHF. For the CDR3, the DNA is TGCGCCAGCAGCTTGACTTGCAATCAGCCCCAGCATTTT. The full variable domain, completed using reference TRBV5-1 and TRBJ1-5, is KAGVTQTPRYLIKTRGQQVTLSCSPISGHRSVSWYQQTPGQGLQFLFEYFSETQRNKGNFPGRFSGRQFSNSRSEMNVSTLELGDSALYLCASSLTCNQPQHFGDGTRLSIL.

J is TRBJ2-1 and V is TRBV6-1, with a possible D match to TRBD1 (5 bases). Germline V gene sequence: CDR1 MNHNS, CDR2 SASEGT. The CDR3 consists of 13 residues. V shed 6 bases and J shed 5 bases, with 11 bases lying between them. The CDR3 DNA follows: TGTGCCAGCAGCTTGGGGCTAAACAATGAGCAGTTCTTC. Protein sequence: CASSLGLNNEQFF.

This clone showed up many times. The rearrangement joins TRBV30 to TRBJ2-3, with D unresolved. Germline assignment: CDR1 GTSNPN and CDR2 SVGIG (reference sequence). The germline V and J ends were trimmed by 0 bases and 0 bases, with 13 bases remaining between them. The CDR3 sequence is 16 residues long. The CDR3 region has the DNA TGTGCCTGGAGTGTATGGGGTACATCTAGCACAGATACGCAGTATTTT. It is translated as CAWSVWGTSSTDTQYF.

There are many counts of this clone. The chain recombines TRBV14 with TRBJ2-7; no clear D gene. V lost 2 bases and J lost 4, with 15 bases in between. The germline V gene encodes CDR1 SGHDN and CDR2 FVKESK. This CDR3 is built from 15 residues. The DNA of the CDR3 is TGTGCCAGCAGCCAAAGGCCGGGTTTGGGGTACGAGCAGTACTTC. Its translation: CASSQRPGLGYEQYF.

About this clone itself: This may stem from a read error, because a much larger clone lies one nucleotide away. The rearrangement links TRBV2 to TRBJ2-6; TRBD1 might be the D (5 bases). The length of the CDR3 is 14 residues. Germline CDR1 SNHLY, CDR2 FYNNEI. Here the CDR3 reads CASSGRSGANFLTF. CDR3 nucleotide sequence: TGTGCCAGCAGTGGCAGGTCTGGGGCCAACTTCCTGACTTTC.

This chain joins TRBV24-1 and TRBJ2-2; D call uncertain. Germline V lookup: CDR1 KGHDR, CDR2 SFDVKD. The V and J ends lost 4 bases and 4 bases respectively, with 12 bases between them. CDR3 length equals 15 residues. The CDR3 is CATSDPEASTGELFF. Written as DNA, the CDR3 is TGTGCCACCAGTGACCCCGAAGCGTCCACCGGGGAGCTGTTTTTT.